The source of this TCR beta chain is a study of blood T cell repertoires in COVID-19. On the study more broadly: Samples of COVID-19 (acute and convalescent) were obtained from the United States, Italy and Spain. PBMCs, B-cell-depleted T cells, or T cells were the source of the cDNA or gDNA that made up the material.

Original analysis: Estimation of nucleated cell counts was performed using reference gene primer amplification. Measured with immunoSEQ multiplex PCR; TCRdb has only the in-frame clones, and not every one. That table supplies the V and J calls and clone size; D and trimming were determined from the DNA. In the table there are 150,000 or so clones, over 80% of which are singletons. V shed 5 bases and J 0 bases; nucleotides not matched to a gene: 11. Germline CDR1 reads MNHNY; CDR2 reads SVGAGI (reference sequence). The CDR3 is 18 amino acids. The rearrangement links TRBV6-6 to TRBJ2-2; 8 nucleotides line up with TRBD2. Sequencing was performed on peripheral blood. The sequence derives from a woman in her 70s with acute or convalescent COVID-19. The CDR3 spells CASSPTGLVLANTGELFF. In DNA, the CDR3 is TGTGCCAGCAGTCCAACGGGACTAGTGCTCGCGAACACCGGGGAGCTGTTTTTT.